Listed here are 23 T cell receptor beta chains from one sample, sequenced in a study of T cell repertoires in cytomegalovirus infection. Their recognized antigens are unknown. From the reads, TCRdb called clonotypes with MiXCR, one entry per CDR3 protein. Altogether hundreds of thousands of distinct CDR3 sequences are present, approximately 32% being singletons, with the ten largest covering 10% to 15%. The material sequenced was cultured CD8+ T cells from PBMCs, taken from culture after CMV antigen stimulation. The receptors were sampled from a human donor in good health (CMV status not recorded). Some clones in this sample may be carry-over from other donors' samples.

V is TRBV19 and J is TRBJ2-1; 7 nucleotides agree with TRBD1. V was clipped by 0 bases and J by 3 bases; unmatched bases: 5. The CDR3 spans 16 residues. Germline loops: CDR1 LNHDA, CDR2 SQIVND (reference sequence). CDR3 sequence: CASSIDEGGFYNEQFF. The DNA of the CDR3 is TGTGCCAGTAGTATAGATGAAGGGGGCTTCTACAATGAGCAGTTCTTC.

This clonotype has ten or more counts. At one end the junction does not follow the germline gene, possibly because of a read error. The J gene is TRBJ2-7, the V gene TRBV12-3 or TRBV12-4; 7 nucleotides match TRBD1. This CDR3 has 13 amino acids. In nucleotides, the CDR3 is TGTGCCAGCAGTTTAGGTGTAGCCGGGACAGTGGACTTC. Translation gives CASSLGVAGTVDF.

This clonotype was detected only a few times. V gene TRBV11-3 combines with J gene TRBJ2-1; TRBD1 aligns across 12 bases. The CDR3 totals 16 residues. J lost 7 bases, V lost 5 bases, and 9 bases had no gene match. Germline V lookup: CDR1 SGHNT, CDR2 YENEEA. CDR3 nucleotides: TGTGCCAGCAGCCCATGGGGGACAGGGGGCAGGAATGAGCAGTTCTTC. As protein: CASSPWGTGGRNEQFF.

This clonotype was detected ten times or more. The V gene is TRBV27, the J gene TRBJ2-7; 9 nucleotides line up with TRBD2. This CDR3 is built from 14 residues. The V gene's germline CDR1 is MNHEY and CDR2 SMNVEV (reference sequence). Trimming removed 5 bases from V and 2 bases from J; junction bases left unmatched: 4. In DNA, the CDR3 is TGTGCCAGCAGTCTAAGCGGGGGGCCCTACGAGCAGTACTTC. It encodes CASSLSGGPYEQYF.

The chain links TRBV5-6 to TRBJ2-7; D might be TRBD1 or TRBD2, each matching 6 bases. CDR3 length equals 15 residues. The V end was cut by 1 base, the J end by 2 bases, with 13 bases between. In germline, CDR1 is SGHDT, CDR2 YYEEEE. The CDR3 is CASSLNPGATYEQYF. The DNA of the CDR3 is TGTGCCAGCAGCTTGAATCCGGGGGCGACCTACGAGCAGTACTTC. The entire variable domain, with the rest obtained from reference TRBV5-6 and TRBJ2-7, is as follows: DAGVTQSPTHLIKTRGQQVTLRCSPKSGHDTVSWYQQALGQGPQFIFQYYEEEERQRGNFPDRFSGHQFPNYSSELNVNALLLGDSALYLCASSLNPGATYEQYFGPGTRLTVT.

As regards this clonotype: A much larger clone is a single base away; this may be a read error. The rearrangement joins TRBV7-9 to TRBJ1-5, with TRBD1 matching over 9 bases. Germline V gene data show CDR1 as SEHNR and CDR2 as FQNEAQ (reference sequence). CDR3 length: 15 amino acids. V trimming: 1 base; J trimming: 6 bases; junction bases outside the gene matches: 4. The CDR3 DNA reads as TGTGCCAGCAGCTTAGGACAGGGGGGGGCTCAGCCCCAGCATTTT. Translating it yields CASSLGQGGAQPQHF.

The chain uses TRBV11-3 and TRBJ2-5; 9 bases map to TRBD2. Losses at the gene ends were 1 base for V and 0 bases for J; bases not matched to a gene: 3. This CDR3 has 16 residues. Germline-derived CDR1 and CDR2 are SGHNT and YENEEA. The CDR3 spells CASSLVASGDQETQYF. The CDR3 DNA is TGTGCCAGCAGCTTAGTGGCTAGCGGGGACCAAGAGACCCAGTACTTC.

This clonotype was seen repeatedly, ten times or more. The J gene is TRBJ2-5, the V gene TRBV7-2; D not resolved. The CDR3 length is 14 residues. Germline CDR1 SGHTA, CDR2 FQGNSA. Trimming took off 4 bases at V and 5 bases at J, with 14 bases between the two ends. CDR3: CASSSPGQDETQYF. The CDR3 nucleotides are TGTGCCAGCAGCTCCCCCGGGCAGGACGAGACCCAGTACTTC.

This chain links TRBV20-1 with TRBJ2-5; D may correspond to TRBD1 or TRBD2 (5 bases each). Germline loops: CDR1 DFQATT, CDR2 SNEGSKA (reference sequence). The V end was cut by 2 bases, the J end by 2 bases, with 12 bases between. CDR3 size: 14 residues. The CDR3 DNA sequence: TGCAGTGCTAGATCGGGACGGCTACAAGAGACCCAGTACTTC. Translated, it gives CSARSGRLQETQYF.

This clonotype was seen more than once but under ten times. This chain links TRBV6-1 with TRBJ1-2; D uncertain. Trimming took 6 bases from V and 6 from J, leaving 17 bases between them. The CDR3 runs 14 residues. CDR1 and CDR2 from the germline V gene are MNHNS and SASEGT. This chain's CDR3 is CASSEMEGSDGYTF. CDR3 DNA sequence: TGTGCCAGCAGCGAAATGGAGGGATCCGATGGCTACACCTTC.

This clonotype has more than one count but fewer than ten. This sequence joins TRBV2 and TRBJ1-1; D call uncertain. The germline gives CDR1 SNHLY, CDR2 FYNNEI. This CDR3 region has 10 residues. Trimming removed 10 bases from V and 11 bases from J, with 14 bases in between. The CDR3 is CAIQIVGAFF. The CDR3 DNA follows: TGTGCCATCCAGATTGTCGGTGCTTTCTTT.

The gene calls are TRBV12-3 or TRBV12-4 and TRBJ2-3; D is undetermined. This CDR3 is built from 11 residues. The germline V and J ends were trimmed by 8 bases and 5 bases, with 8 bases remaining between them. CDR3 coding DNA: TGTGCCAGCCGCCGGCAAGATACGCAGTATTTT. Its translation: CASRRQDTQYF.

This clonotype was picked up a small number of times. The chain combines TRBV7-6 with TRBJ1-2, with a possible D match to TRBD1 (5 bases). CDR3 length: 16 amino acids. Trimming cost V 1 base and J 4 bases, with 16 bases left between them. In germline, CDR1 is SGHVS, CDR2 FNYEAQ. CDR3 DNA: TGTGCCAGCAGCTTAGACCAGGGTGTTCCGGCCTATGGCTACACCTTC. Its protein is CASSLDQGVPAYGYTF.

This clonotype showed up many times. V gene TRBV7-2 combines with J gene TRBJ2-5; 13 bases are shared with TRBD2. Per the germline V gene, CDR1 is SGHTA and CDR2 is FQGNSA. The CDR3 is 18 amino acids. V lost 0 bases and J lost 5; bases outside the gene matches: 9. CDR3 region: CASSLATSGGGSGETQYF. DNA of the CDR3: TGTGCCAGCAGCTTAGCAACTAGCGGGGGGGGCTCGGGTGAGACCCAGTACTTC. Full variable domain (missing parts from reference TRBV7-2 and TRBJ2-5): GAGVSQSPSNKVTEKGKDVELRCDPISGHTALYWYRQSLGQGLEFLIYFQGNSAPDKSGLPSDRFSAERTGGSVSTLTIQRTQQEDSAVYLCASSLATSGGGSGETQYFGPGTRLLVL.

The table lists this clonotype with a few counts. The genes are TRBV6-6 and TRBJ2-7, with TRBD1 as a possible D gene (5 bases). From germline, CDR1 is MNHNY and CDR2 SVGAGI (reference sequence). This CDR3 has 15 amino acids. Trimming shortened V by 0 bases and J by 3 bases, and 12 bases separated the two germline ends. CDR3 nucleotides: TGTGCCAGCAGTTACTCGGCGGTGGGGCGCTACGAGCAGTACGTC. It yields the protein CASSYSAVGRYEQYV.

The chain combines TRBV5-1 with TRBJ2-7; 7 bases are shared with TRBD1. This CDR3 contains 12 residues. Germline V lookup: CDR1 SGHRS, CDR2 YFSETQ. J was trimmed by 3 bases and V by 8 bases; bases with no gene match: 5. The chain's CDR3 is CARGTDFYEQYF. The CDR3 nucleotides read TGCGCCAGAGGGACAGACTTCTACGAGCAGTACTTC.

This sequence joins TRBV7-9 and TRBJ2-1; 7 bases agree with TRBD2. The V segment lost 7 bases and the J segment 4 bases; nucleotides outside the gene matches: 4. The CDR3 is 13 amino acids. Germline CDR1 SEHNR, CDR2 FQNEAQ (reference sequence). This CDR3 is CASKAGRYNEQFF. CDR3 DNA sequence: TGTGCCAGCAAAGCGGGGCGTTACAATGAGCAGTTCTTC.

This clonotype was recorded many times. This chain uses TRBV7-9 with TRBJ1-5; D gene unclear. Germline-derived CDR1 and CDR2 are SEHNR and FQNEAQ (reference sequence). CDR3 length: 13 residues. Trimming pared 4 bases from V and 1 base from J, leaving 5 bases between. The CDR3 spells CASSSGSNQPQHF. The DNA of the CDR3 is TGTGCCAGCAGCTCGGGCAGCAATCAGCCCCAGCATTTT.

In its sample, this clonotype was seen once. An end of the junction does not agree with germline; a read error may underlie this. In DNA, the CDR3 is TGTGCCAGCAGCGGCGACAGGACGCACTTC. Translation: CASSGDRTHF. This chain uses TRBV7-9 with TRBJ2-7; D might be TRBD1 (6 bases). The germline V gene encodes CDR1 SEHNR and CDR2 FQNEAQ (reference sequence). The CDR3 runs 10 residues.

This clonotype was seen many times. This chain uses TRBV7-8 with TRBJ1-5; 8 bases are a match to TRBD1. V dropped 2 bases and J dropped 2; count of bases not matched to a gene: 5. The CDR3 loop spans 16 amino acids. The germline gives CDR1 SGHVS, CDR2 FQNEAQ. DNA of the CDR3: TGTGCCAGCAGCTTAAGGACAGGGACCGGCAATCAGCCCCAGCATTTT. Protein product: CASSLRTGTGNQPQHF.

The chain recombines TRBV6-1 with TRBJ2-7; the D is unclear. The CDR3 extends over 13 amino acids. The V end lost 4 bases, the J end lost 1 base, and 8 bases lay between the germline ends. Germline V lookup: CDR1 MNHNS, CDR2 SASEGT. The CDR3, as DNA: TGTGCCAGCAGTGTATTCGGGTCCTACGAGCAGTACGTC. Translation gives CASSVFGSYEQYV.

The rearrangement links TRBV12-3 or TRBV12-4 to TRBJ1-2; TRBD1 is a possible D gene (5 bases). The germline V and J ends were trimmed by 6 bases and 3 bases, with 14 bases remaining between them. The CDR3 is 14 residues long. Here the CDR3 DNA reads TGTGCCAGCAGCCTAAGGACACCTTACTATGGCTACACCTTC. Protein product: CASSLRTPYYGYTF.

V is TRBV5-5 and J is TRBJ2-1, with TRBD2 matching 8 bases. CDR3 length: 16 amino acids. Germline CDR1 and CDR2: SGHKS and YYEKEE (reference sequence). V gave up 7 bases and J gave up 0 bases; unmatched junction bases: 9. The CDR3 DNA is TGTGCCAGCGCCAGACTCGGGACTAGCTCCTACAATGAGCAGTTCTTC. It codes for CASARLGTSSYNEQFF.